This T cell receptor (beta chain) was identified during a study of cytomegalovirus exposure and HLA in healthy donors. General study findings and limits: Certain sequence variants were highly shared and formed a cluster, and this cluster was likely a sequencing artifact.

Comments on this clone: The antigen is undetermined.

Amplification used 60 Vbeta primers and 13 Jbeta primers. Assay: immunoSEQ multiplex PCR; the TCRdb copy retains only in-frame clones and omits some. The sample totals just over 150,000 clones. CDR3 length: 15 residues. The ends lost 1 base at V and 2 bases at J; junction bases unmatched: 4. CDR1 is SNHLY and CDR2 is FYNNEI in the germline V gene. The sequenced sample was PBMCs. The chain recombines TRBV2 with TRBJ1-2, with 7 bases that match TRBD1. This sequence originates from a man aged 25 to 40 in good health and CMV-seronegative. CDR3 in DNA: TGTGCCAGCAGTGAAGGGACAGGCACCAACTATGGCTACACCTTC. It specifies CASSEGTGTNYGYTF.